This TCR beta chain was recorded in a study of T cells expressing NK-cell markers. Study at large: Sorted CD3+CD56+NKG2C+, CD3+CD56+NKG2C- and CD3+CD56-NKG2C+ T cells supplied TCR beta repertoires. Regarding the study as a whole: Topping the CD3+CD56-NKG2C+ fraction as well were these clonotypes, in a few donors.

This CDR3 is 13 amino acids long. The germline CDR1 and CDR2 sequences are MNHNS and SASEGT. TCRdb re-called the 5' RACE reads; one entry per CDR3 protein, DNA not given. The sample holds about 160,000 distinct CDR3 sequences. With regard to this clonotype: The antigen is unknown.

The receptor's source is a woman aged 18 to 75 in good health. The source material was blood T cells: a sorted CD56 or NKG2C T cell subset, CD4+ or CD8+ T cells, or bulk PBMC T cells (not recorded which). The gene calls are TRBV6-1 and TRBJ1-5; TCRdb proposes TRBD1, but this gene call is untestable without DNA. CDR3 amino acids: CASRKIRGQPQHF.